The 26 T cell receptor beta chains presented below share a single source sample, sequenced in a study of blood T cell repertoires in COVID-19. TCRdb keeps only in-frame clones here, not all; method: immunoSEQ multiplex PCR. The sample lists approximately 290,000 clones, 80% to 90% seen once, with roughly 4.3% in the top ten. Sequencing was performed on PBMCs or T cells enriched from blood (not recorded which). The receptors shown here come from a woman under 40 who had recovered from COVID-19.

The CDR3 reads CSASTIGEEETQYF. The DNA of the CDR3 is TGCAGTGCTAGTACAATCGGGGAAGAAGAGACCCAGTACTTC. The chain couples TRBV20-1 to TRBJ2-5; D possibly corresponds to TRBD2 (5 bases). CDR3 length: 14 amino acids. Germline V gene lookup returns CDR1 DFQATT and CDR2 SNEGSKA (reference sequence). V lost 3 bases, J lost 3 bases, and 14 bases lay in between.

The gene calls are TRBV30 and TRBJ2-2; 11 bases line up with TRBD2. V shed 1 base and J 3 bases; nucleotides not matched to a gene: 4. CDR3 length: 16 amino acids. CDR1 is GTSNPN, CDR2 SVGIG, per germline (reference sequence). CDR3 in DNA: TGTGCCTGGAGTGGACTAGCGGGACCCGACACCGGGGAGCTGTTTTTT. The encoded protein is CAWSGLAGPDTGELFF.

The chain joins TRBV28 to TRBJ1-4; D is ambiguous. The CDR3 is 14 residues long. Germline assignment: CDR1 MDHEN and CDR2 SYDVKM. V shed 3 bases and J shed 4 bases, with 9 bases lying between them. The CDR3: CASSFEQINEKLFF. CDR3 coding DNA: TGTGCCAGCAGTTTCGAACAGATTAATGAAAAACTGTTTTTT.

CDR3 amino acids: CASSFGHSGSTDTQYF. CDR3 sequence (DNA): TGTGCCAGCAGTTTCGGGCATAGCGGAAGCACAGATACGCAGTATTTT. The rearrangement uses TRBV28 and TRBJ2-3, with a possible D match to TRBD2 (6 bases). Germline V gives CDR1 MDHEN, CDR2 SYDVKM. V dropped 3 bases and J dropped 0 bases, with 13 bases sitting between them. CDR3 length: 16 residues. The full variable domain, in which reference TRBV28 and TRBJ2-3 provide the parts outside the CDR3, is DVKVTQSSRYLVKRTGEKVFLECVQDMDHENMFWYRQDPGLGLRLIYFSYDVKMKEKGDIPEGYSVSREKKERFSLILESASTNQTSMYLCASSFGHSGSTDTQYFGPGTRLTVL.

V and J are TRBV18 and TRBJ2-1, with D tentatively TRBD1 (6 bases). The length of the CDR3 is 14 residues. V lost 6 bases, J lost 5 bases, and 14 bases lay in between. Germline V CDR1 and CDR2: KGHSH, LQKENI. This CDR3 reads CASSLGQLNNEQFF. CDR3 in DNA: TGTGCCAGCTCGCTAGGACAGCTAAACAATGAGCAGTTCTTC.

In DNA, the CDR3 is TGTGCCAGCAGCCACCAGGGGAGTGGTTACAATGAGCAGTTCTTC. Amino acids: CASSHQGSGYNEQFF. The chain combines TRBV9 with TRBJ2-1; tentative D call: TRBD1 (6 bases). The V gene's germline CDR1 is SGDLS and CDR2 YYNGEE. V lost 4 bases and J lost 4, with 15 bases in between. The CDR3 is 15 amino acids.

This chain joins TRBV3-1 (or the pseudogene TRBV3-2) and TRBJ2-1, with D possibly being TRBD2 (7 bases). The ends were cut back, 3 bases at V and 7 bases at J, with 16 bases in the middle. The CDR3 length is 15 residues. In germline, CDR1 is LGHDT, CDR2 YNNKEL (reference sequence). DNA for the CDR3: TGTGCCAGCAGCCATCTCGGGGGGCTCAGGAATGAGCAGTTCTTC. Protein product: CASSHLGGLRNEQFF.

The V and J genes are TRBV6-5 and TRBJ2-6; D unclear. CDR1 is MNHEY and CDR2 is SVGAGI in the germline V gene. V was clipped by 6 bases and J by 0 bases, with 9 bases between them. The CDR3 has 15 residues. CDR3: CASSRISSGANVLTF. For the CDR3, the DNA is TGTGCCAGCAGCCGTATCAGCTCTGGGGCCAACGTCCTGACTTTC.

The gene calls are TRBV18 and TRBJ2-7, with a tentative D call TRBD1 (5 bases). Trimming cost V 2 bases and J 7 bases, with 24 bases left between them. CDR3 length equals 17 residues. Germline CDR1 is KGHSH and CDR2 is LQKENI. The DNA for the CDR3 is TGTGCCAGCTCACCAGATACCGCCCAAGTGGGGCTTTCAGAGCAGTACTTC. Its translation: CASSPDTAQVGLSEQYF.

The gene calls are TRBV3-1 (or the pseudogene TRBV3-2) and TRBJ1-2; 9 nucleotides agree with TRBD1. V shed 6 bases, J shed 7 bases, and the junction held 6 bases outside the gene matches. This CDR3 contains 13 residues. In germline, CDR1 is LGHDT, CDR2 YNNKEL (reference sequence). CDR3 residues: CASREPGQGGYTF. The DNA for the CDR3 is TGTGCCAGCAGGGAACCGGGACAGGGTGGCTACACCTTC.

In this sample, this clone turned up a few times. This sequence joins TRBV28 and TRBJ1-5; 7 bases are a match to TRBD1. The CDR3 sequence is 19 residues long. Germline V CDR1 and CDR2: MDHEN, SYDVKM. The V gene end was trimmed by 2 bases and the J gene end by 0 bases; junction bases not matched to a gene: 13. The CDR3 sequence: CASSLATGVEFYSNQPQHF. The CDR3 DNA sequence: TGTGCCAGCAGTTTAGCTACAGGGGTGGAGTTCTATAGCAATCAGCCCCAGCATTTT. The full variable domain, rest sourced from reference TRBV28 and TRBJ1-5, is DVKVTQSSRYLVKRTGEKVFLECVQDMDHENMFWYRQDPGLGLRLIYFSYDVKMKEKGDIPEGYSVSREKKERFSLILESASTNQTSMYLCASSLATGVEFYSNQPQHFGDGTRLSIL.

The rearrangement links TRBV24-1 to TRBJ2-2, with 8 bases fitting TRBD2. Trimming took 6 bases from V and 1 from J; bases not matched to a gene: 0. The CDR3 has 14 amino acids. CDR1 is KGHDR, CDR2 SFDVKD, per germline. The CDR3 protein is CATSLAGNTGELFF. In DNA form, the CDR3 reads TGTGCCACCAGTCTAGCGGGGAACACCGGGGAGCTGTTTTTT.

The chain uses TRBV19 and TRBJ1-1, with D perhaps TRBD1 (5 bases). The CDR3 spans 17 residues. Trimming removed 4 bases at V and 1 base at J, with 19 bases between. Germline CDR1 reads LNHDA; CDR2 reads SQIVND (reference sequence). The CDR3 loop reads CASSSRRVGRGNTEAFF. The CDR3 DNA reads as TGTGCCAGTAGTAGCCGGCGCGTCGGGAGGGGGAACACTGAAGCTTTCTTT. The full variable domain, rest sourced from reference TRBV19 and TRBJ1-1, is DGGITQSPKYLFRKEGQNVTLSCEQNLNHDAMYWYRQDPGQGLRLIYYSQIVNDFQKGDIAEGYSVSREKKESFPLTVTSAQKNPTAFYLCASSSRRVGRGNTEAFFGQGTRLTVV.

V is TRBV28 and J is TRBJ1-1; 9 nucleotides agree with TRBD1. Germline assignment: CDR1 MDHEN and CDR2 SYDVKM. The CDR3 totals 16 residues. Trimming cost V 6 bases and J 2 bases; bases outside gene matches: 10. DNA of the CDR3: TGTGCCAGCAGGGAAATAACAGGGGGCCGAAACACTGAAGCTTTCTTT. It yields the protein CASREITGGRNTEAFF.

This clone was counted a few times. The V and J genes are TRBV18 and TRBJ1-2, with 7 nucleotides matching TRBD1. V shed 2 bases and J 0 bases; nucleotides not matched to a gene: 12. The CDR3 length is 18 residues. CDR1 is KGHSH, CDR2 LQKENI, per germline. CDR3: CASSPGLSLGTANYGYTF. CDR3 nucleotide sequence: TGTGCCAGCTCACCAGGGCTCAGCCTCGGGACAGCTAACTATGGCTACACCTTC.

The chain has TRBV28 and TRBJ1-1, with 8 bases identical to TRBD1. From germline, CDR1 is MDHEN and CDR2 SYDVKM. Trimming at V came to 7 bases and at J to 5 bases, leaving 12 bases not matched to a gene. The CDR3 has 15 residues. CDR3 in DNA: TGTGCCAGCACCGAAACAGGGGGTCGTTATACTGAAGCTTTCTTT. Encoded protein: CASTETGGRYTEAFF.

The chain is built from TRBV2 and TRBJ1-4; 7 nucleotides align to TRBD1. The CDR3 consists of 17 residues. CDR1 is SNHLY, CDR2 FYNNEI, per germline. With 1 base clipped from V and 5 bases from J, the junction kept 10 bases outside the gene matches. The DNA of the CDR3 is TGTGCCAGCAGTGAAGGACAGGGCCTGGCTAAGAATGAAAAACTGTTTTTT. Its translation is CASSEGQGLAKNEKLFF.

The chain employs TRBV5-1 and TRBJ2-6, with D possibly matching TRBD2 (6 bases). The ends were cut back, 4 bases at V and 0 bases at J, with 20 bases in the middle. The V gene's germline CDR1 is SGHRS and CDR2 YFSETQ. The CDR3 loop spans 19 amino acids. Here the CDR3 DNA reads TGCGCCAGCAGCCCGTGGAGGGCGACCGTACCCTCTGGGGCCAACGTCCTGACTTTC. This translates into CASSPWRATVPSGANVLTF. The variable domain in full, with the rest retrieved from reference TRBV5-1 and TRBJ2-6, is KAGVTQTPRYLIKTRGQQVTLSCSPISGHRSVSWYQQTPGQGLQFLFEYFSETQRNKGNFPGRFSGRQFSNSRSEMNVSTLELGDSALYLCASSPWRATVPSGANVLTFGAGSRLTVL.

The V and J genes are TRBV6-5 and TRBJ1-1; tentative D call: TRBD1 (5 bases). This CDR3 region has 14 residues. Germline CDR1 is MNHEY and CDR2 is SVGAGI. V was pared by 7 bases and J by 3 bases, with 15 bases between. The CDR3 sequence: CASTPGPRDTEAFF. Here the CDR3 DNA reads TGTGCCAGCACCCCAGGACCCAGGGACACTGAAGCTTTCTTT.

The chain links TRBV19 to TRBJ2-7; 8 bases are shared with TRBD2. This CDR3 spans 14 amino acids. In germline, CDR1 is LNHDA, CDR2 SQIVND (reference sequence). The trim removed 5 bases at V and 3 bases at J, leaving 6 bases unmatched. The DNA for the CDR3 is TGTGCCAGTAGTTTTAGCGGGATCAACTACGAGCAGTACTTC. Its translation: CASSFSGINYEQYF.

For the CDR3, the DNA is TGTGCCAGCAGCTTAGCGGGAGGGCCCCCTAATGAGCAGTTCTTC. It codes for CASSLAGGPPNEQFF. The rearrangement uses TRBV7-2 and TRBJ2-1; 7 bases line up with TRBD2. Trimming took 0 bases from V and 7 from J; bases not matched to a gene: 6. This CDR3 has 15 amino acids. Germline CDR1 reads SGHTA; CDR2 reads FQGNSA.

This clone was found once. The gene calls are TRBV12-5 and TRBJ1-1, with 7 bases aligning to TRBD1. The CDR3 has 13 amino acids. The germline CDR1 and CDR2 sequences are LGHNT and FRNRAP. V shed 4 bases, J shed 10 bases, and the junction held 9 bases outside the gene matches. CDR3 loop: CASGSLDRAGAFF. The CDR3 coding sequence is TGTGCTAGTGGTTCCCTAGACAGGGCCGGAGCTTTCTTT.

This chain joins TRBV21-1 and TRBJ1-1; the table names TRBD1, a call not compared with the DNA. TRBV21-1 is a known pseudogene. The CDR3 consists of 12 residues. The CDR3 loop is CASKGRGPEAFF. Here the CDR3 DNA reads TGTGCCAGCAAGGGCAGGGGGCCTGAAGCTTTCTTT.

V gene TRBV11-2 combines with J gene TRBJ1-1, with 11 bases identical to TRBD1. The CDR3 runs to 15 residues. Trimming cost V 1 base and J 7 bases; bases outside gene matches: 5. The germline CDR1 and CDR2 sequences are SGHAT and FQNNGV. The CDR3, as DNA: TGTGCCAGCAGCTTAGGCCGGACAGGGGGCGATGAAGCTTTCTTT. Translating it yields CASSLGRTGGDEAFF.

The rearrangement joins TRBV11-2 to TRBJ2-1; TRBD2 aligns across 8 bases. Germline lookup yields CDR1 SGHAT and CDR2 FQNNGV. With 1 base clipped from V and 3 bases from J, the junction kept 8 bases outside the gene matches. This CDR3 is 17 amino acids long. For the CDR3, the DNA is TGTGCCAGCAGCTTAGTCTGGTTGGCGGGAGGCTACAATGAGCAGTTCTTC. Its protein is CASSLVWLAGGYNEQFF.

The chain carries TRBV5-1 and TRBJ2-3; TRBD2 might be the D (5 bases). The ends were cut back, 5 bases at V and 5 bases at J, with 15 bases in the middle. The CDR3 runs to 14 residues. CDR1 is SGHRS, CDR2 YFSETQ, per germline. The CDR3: CASSTGRARDTQYF. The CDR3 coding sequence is TGCGCCAGCAGTACTGGGAGAGCGAGAGATACGCAGTATTTT.